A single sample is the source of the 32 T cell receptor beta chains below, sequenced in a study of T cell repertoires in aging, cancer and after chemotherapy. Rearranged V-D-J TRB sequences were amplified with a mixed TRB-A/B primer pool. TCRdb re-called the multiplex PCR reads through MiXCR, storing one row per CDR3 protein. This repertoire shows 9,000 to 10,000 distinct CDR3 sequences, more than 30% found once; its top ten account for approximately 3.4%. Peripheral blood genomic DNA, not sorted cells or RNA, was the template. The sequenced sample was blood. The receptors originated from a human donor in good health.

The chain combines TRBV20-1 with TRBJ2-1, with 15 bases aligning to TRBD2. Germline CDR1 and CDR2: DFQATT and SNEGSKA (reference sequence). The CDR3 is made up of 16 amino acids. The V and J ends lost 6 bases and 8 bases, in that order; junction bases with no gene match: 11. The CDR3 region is CSAEGLAGGHSHEQFF. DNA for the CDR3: TGCAGTGCAGAGGGACTAGCGGGGGGCCACAGCCATGAGCAGTTCTTC.

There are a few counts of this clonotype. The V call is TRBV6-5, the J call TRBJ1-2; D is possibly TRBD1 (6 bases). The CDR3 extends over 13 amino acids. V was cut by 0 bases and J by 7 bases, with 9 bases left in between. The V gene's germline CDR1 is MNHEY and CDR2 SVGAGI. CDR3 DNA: TGTGCCAGCAGTTACTCTCTGGGGGCTGGCTACACCTTC. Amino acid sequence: CASSYSLGAGYTF.

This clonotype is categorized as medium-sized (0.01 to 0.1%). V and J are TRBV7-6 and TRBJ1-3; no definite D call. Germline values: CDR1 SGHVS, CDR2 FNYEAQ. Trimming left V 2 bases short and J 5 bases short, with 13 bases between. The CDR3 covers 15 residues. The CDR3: CASSLSSEFRNTIYF. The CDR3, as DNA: TGTGCCAGCAGCTTATCTTCGGAATTTAGAAACACCATATATTTT.

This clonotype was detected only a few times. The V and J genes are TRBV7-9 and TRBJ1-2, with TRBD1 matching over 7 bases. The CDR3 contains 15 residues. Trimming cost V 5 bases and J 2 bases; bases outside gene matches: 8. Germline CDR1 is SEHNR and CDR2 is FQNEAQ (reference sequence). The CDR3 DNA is TGTGCCAGCAGCGAGCGGGGACAGCCGAACTATGGCTACACCTTC. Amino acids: CASSERGQPNYGYTF.

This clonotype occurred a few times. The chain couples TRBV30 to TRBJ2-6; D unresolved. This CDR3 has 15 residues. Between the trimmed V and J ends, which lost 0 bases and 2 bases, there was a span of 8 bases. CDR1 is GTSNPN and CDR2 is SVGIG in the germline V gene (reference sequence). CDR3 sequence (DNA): TGTGCCTGGAGTGTAAAGGCAGCTGGGGCCAACGTCCTGACTTTC. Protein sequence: CAWSVKAAGANVLTF.

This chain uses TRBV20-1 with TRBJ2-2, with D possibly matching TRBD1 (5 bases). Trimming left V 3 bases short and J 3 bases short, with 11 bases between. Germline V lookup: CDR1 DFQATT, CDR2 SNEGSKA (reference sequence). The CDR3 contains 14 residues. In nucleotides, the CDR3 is TGCAGTGCTAGCAGGGCGAGCGACACCGGGGAGCTGTTTTTT. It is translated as CSASRASDTGELFF.

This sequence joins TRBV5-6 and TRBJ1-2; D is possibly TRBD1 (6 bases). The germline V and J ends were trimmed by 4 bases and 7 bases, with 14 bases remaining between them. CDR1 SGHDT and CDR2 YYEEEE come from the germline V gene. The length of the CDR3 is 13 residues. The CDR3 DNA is TGTGCCAGCAGCCTCGGGGGCGCAGGTGGCTACACCTTC. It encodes CASSLGGAGGYTF.

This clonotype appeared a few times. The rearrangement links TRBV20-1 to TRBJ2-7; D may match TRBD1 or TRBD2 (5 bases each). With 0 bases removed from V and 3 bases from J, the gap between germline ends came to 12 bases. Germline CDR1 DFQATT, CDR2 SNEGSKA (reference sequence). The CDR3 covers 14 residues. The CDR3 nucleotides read TGCAGTGCTAGAGATGTAGAGGGGAGCTACGAGCAGTACTTC. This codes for CSARDVEGSYEQYF.

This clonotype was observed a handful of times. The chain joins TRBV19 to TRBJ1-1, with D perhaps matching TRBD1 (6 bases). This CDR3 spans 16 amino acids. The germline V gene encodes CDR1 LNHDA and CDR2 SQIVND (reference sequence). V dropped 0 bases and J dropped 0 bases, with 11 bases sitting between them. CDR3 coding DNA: TGTGCCAGTAGTATAGAGAGGGGGGCGATGAACACTGAAGCTTTCTTT. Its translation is CASSIERGAMNTEAFF.

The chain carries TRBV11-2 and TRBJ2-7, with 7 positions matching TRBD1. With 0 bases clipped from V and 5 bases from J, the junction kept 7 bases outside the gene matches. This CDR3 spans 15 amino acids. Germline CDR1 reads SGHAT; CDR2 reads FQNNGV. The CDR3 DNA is TGTGCCAGCAGCTTAGACAGGGGGACAACTCACGAGCAGTACGTC. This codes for CASSLDRGTTHEQYV.

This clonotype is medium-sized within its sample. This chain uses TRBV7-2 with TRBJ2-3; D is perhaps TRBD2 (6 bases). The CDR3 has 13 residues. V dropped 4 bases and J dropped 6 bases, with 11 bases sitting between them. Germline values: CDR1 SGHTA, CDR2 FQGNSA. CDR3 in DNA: TGTGCCAGCAGCTCAACTAGCCACGATACGCAGTATTTT. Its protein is CASSSTSHDTQYF.

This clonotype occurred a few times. The CDR3 region has the DNA TGTGCCAGCAGCTTAGCGGGGTTCGAAAACTACGAGCAGTACTTC. Translation gives CASSLAGFENYEQYF. V is TRBV7-2 and J is TRBJ2-7; no firm D call. Germline V gene sequence: CDR1 SGHTA, CDR2 FQGNSA. The CDR3 has 15 amino acids. The V gene lost 0 bases and the J gene lost 3 bases, with 12 bases spanning the gap.

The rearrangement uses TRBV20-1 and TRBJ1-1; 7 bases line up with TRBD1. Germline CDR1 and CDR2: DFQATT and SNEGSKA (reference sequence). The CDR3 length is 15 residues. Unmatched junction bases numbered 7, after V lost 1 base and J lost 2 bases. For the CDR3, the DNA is TGCAGTGCTAGAGGGGGGAGGGGGCTAAACACTGAAGCTTTCTTT. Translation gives CSARGGRGLNTEAFF.

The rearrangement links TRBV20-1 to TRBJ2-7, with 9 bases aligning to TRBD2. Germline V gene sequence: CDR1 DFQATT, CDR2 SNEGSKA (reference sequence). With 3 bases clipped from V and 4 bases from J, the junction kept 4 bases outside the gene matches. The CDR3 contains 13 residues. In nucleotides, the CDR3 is TGCAGTGCTAGGAAGGCGGGGGGGTACGAGCAGTACTTC. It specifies CSARKAGGYEQYF.

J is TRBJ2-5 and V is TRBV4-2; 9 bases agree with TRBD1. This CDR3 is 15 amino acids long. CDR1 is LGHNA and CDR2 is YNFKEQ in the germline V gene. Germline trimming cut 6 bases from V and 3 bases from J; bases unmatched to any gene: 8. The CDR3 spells CASRGGTGREETQYF. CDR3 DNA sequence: TGTGCCAGCAGAGGGGGGACAGGGAGGGAAGAGACCCAGTACTTC.

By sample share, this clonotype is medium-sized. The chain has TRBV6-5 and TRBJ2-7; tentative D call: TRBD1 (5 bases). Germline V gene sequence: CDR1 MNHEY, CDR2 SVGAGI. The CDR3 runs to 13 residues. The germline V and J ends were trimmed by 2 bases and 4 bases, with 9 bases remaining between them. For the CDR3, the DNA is TGTGCCAGCAGTTACGGCGACAGATACGAGCAGTACTTC. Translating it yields CASSYGDRYEQYF.

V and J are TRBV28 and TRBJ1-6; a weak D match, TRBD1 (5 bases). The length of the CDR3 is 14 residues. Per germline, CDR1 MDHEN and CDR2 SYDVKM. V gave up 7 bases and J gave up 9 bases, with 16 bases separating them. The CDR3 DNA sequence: TGTGCCAGCAAGGTGCCAGGGAATGTTTCACCCCTCCACTTT. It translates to CASKVPGNVSPLHF.

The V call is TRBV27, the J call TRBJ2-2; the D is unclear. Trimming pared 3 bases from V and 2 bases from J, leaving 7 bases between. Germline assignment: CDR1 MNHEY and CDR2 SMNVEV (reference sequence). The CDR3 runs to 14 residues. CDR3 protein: CASSFGLNTGELFF. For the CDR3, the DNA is TGTGCCAGCAGTTTCGGCTTAAACACCGGGGAGCTGTTTTTT.

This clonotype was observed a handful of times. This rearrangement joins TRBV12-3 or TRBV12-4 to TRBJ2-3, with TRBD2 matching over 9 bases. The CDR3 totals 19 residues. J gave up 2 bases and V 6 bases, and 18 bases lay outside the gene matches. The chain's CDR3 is CASSPLWDDSGGLTDTQYF. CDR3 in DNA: TGTGCCAGCAGCCCCCTGTGGGATGATAGCGGGGGCCTCACAGATACGCAGTATTTT.

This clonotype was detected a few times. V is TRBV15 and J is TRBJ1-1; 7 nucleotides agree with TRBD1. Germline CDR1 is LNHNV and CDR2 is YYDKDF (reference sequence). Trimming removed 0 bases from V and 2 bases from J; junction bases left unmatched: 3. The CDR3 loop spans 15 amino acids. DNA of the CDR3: TGTGCCACCAGCAGAGATAGACAGGGTAACACTGAAGCTTTCTTT. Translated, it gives CATSRDRQGNTEAFF.

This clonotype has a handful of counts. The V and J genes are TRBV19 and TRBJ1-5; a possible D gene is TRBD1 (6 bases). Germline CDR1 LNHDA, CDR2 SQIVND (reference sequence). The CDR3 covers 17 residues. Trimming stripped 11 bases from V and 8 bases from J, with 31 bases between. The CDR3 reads CASGEGGQFLYGEPQHF. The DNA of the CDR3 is TGTGCCTCGGGAGAGGGGGGACAATTTCTTTACGGCGAGCCCCAGCATTTT. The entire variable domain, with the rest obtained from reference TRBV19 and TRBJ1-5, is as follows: DGGITQSPKYLFRKEGQNVTLSCEQNLNHDAMYWYRQDPGQGLRLIYYSQIVNDFQKGDIAEGYSVSREKKESFPLTVTSAQKNPTAFYLCASGEGGQFLYGEPQHFGDGTRLSIL.

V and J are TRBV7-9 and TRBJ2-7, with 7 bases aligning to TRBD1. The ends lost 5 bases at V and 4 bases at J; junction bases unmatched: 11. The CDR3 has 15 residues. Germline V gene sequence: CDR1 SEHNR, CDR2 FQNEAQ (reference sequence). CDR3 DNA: TGTGCCAGCAGCGTACCGGGACAGCCCCCTTACGAGCAGTACGTC. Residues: CASSVPGQPPYEQYV.

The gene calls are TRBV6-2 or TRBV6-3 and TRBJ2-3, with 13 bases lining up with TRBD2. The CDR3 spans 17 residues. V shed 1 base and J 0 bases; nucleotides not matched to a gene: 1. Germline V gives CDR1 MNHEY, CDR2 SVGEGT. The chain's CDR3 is CASSYLGLAGSTDTQYF. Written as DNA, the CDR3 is TGTGCCAGCAGTTACTTGGGACTAGCGGGGAGCACAGATACGCAGTATTTT.

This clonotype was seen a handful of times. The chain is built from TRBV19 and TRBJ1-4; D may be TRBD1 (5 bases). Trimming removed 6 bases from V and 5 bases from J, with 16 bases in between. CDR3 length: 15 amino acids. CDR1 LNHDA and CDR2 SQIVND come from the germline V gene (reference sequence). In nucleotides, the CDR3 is TGTGCCAGTAGCCCTCCGGGGCGGACAAATGAAAAACTGTTTTTT. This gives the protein CASSPPGRTNEKLFF.

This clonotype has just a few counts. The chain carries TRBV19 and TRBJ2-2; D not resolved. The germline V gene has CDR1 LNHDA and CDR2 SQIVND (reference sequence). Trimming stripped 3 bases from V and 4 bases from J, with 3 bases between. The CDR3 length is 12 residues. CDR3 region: CASSILTGELFF. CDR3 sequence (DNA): TGTGCCAGTAGTATTCTCACCGGGGAGCTGTTTTTT.

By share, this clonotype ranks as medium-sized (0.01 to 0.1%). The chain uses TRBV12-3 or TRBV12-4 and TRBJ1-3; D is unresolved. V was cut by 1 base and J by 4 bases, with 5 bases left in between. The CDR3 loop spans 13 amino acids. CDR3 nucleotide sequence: TGTGCCAGCAGTTTAGGGAGCGGAAACACCATATATTTT. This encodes CASSLGSGNTIYF.

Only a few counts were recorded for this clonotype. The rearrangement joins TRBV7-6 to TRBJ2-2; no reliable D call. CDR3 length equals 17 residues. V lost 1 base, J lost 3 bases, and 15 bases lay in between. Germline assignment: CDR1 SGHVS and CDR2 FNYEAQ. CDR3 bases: TGTGCCAGCAGCTTAGGGACCGGGCCACACTACACCGGGGAGCTGTTTTTT. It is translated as CASSLGTGPHYTGELFF.

The CDR3 loop reads CASRDRAKPQHF. The CDR3, as DNA: TGTGCCAGCAGGGACAGGGCTAAGCCCCAGCATTTT. The rearrangement uses TRBV19 and TRBJ1-5; TRBD1 agrees at 9 bases. This CDR3 is built from 12 residues. CDR1 LNHDA and CDR2 SQIVND come from the germline V gene (reference sequence). The V and J ends lost 9 bases and 8 bases, in that order; junction bases with no gene match: 5.

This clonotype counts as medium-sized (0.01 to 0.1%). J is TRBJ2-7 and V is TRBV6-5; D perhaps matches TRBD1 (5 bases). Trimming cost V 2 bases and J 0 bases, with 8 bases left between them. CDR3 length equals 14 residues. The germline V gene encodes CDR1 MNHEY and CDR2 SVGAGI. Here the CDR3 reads CASSYGASSYEQYF. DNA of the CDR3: TGTGCCAGCAGTTACGGGGCTAGCTCCTACGAGCAGTACTTC.

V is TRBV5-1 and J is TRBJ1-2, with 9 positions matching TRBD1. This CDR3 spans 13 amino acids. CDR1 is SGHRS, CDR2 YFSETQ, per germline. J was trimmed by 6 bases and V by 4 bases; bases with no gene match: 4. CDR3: CASSLDRGHGYTF. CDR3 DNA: TGCGCCAGCAGCCTGGACAGGGGCCATGGCTACACCTTC.

CDR3 nucleotides: TGTGCCAGCAGCCAAGACGCGCGGGGGGCGGAGGAGACCCAGTACTTC. Its translation is CASSQDARGAEETQYF. The rearrangement joins TRBV14 to TRBJ2-5; 8 bases align to TRBD2. Losses at the gene ends were 0 bases for V and 5 bases for J; bases not matched to a gene: 8. Germline CDR1 and CDR2: SGHDN and FVKESK. The CDR3 has 16 amino acids. Together with reference TRBV14 and TRBJ2-5, the CDR3 gives the full variable domain: EAGVTQFPSHSVIEKGQTVTLRCDPISGHDNLYWYRRVMGKEIKFLLHFVKESKQDESGMPNNRFLAERTGGTYSTLKVQPAELEDSGVYFCASSQDARGAEETQYFGPGTRLLVL.

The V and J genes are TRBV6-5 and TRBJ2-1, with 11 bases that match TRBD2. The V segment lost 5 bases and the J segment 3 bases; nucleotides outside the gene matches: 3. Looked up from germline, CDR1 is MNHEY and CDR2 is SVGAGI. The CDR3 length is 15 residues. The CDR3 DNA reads TGTGCCAGCAGTGAACTAGCGGGAGACTACAATGAGCAGTTCTTC. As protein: CASSELAGDYNEQFF.